Shown below are 22 T cell receptor beta chains from a single sample sequenced in a study of neurological immune-mediated disorders. TCRdb passed the 5' RACE reads through MiXCR, listing each CDR3 protein once. Of tens of thousands of distinct CDR3 sequences listed, roughly 17% are singletons. The sequencing sample was made of CD8+ T cells from blood. The source of these receptors is a woman under 30 with multiple sclerosis.

This clonotype was counted ten times or more. The rearrangement joins TRBV7-9 to TRBJ2-7; 8 bases fit TRBD1. The CDR3 contains 16 residues. Germline V lookup: CDR1 SEHNR, CDR2 FQNEAQ (reference sequence). J was trimmed by 6 bases and V by 6 bases; bases with no gene match: 16. The CDR3 nucleotides read TGTGCCAGCAGTCGACCCCAGGGACAGGTGTTGGGCGAGCAGTACTTC. Its protein product is CASSRPQGQVLGEQYF.

This clonotype was found many times. The chain joins TRBV10-3 to TRBJ2-7; D might be TRBD2 (6 bases). Germline CDR1 is ENHRY and CDR2 is SYGVKD. V shed 0 bases and J shed 1 base, with 7 bases lying between them. The CDR3 length is 14 residues. In DNA, the CDR3 is TGTGCCATCAGTGAGTCGGGGGGTTCCTACGAGCAGTACTTC. Residues: CAISESGGSYEQYF.

Many counts were recorded for this clonotype. This chain joins TRBV9 and TRBJ2-1; 12 bases map to TRBD2. V shed 3 bases, J shed 10 bases, and the junction held 8 bases outside the gene matches. The CDR3 runs 15 residues. Germline V gene sequence: CDR1 SGDLS, CDR2 YYNGEE. CDR3 sequence: CASSARLAGEGEQFF. DNA for the CDR3: TGTGCCAGCAGCGCCCGACTAGCGGGGGAGGGCGAGCAGTTCTTC.

Ten or more counts support this clonotype. The chain joins TRBV6-6 to TRBJ1-1; D is unclear. The CDR3 runs to 10 residues. V dropped 10 bases and J dropped 4 bases, with 7 bases sitting between them. CDR1 and CDR2 from the germline V gene are MNHNY and SVGAGI (reference sequence). CDR3 in amino acids: CATQTTEAFF. CDR3 nucleotides: TGTGCCACACAGACCACTGAAGCTTTCTTT.

This clonotype has at least ten counts. The rearrangement links TRBV29-1 to TRBJ1-2; D is unresolved. The CDR3 covers 12 residues. The V gene lost 3 bases and the J gene lost 4 bases, with 9 bases spanning the gap. Germline loops: CDR1 SQVTM, CDR2 ANQGSEA. CDR3 DNA sequence: TGCAGCGTTGACGGGGAAGGCTATGGCTACACCTTC. It encodes CSVDGEGYGYTF.

This chain links TRBV6-1 with TRBJ1-1; 7 positions agree with TRBD1. Germline assignment: CDR1 MNHNS and CDR2 SASEGT. V lost 8 bases, J lost 3 bases, and 6 bases stayed unmatched. The CDR3 is made up of 13 amino acids. The CDR3 DNA is TGTGCCAGCCGATTTACAGGGGACACTGAAGCTTTCTTT. Protein sequence: CASRFTGDTEAFF.

The table lists this clonotype with many counts. The rearrangement joins TRBV7-2 to TRBJ2-1, with D perhaps TRBD1 or TRBD2 (5 bases each). V lost 2 bases and J 0 bases, leaving 11 bases between the germline ends. CDR1 SGHTA and CDR2 FQGNSA come from the germline V gene. This CDR3 spans 16 amino acids. CDR3 sequence: CASSLWDLSSYNEQFF. CDR3 nucleotides: TGTGCCAGCAGCTTATGGGACCTCAGCTCCTACAATGAGCAGTTCTTC.

By proportion, this clonotype is medium-sized (0.01 to 0.1%). The chain links TRBV6-1 to TRBJ1-1; a possible D gene is TRBD1 (5 bases). Germline loops: CDR1 MNHNS, CDR2 SASEGT. The CDR3 length is 11 residues. The V end was cut by 10 bases, the J end by 6 bases, with 12 bases between. CDR3 sequence reads: CATALGAEAFF. Here the CDR3 DNA reads TGTGCCACCGCTTTAGGGGCTGAAGCTTTCTTT.

This clonotype is termed medium-sized (0.01 to 0.1%). CDR3: CAISTETGYYEQYF. DNA for the CDR3: TGTGCCATCTCGACTGAGACAGGCTACTACGAGCAGTACTTC. The chain uses TRBV10-3 and TRBJ2-7; TRBD1 might be the D (6 bases). V was clipped by 8 bases and J by 3 bases, with 17 bases between them. Germline V lookup: CDR1 ENHRY, CDR2 SYGVKD. The CDR3 consists of 14 residues.

This clonotype showed up many times. The chain recombines TRBV10-3 with TRBJ2-5; D gene ambiguous. Germline CDR1 reads ENHRY; CDR2 reads SYGVKD. The CDR3 sequence is 13 residues long. Trimming stripped 3 bases from V and 2 bases from J, with 7 bases between. CDR3 in amino acids: CAISDTRQETQYF. The CDR3 DNA is TGTGCCATCAGTGACACAAGACAAGAGACCCAGTACTTC.

This clonotype was counted ten times or more. The chain uses TRBV11-2 and TRBJ2-7, with 8 bases identical to TRBD2. V lost 5 bases and J lost 0; bases outside the gene matches: 6. Germline V gene data show CDR1 as SGHAT and CDR2 as FQNNGV. The CDR3 loop spans 15 amino acids. CDR3 sequence reads: CASSLTSGSSYEQYV. CDR3 bases: TGTGCCAGCAGCCTCACTAGCGGAAGCTCCTACGAGCAGTACGTC.

There are many counts of this clonotype. V is TRBV6-5 and J is TRBJ1-1; tentatively, D is TRBD1 (5 bases). This CDR3 contains 13 residues. From germline, CDR1 is MNHEY and CDR2 SVGAGI. Trimming pared 4 bases from V and 3 bases from J, leaving 9 bases between. The CDR3 nucleotides read TGTGCCAGCAGTTTGCCGGGGGACACTGAAGCTTTCTTT. Its protein is CASSLPGDTEAFF.

This clonotype was seen repeatedly, ten times or more. The gene calls are TRBV7-9 and TRBJ2-1, with a weak D call TRBD2 (6 bases). V was clipped by 1 base and J by 0 bases, with 7 bases between them. The CDR3 is 15 residues long. From germline, CDR1 is SEHNR and CDR2 FQNEAQ (reference sequence). CDR3 in amino acids: CASSLDGSSYNEQFF. CDR3 DNA: TGTGCCAGCAGCTTAGACGGGAGCTCCTACAATGAGCAGTTCTTC.

This chain uses TRBV20-1 with TRBJ2-2, with 7 bases matching TRBD1. The CDR3 totals 15 residues. Germline-derived CDR1 and CDR2 are DFQATT and SNEGSKA (reference sequence). The J segment lost 0 bases and the V segment lost 1 base, leaving 2 bases of the junction unmatched. CDR3 coding DNA: TGCAGTGCTAGAGGGGGGACAGCGAACACCGGGGAGCTGTTTTTT. Residues: CSARGGTANTGELFF.

The chain uses TRBV7-8 and TRBJ2-2; 14 bases fit TRBD2. Per the germline V gene, CDR1 is SGHVS and CDR2 is FQNEAQ. The V and J ends lost 3 bases and 3 bases, in that order; junction bases with no gene match: 3. The CDR3 is 17 residues long. The CDR3 bases are TGTGCCAGCAGCTTGACTAGCGGGGGGGCCGACACCGGGGAGCTGTTTTTT. Its protein product is CASSLTSGGADTGELFF. The full variable domain, completed using reference TRBV7-8 and TRBJ2-2, is GAGVSQSPRYKVAKRGQDVALRCDPISGHVSLFWYQQALGQGPEFLTYFQNEAQLDKSGLPSDRFFAERPEGSVSTLKIQRTQQEDSAVYLCASSLTSGGADTGELFFGEGSRLTVL.

At least ten counts were recorded for this clonotype. The chain is built from TRBV7-9 and TRBJ2-5; 11 bases are a match to TRBD2. Looked up from germline, CDR1 is SEHNR and CDR2 is FQNEAQ (reference sequence). Trimming took 6 bases from V and 3 from J; bases not matched to a gene: 9. The CDR3 length is 16 residues. CDR3 DNA: TGTGCCAGCAGTGGACTAGCGGGTACGCTGGAAGAGACCCAGTACTTC. Translation gives CASSGLAGTLEETQYF.

This clonotype was seen many times. The J gene is TRBJ2-1, the V gene TRBV6-5, with D possibly being TRBD1 (6 bases). The CDR3 extends over 16 amino acids. The V end was cut by 2 bases, the J end by 2 bases, with 13 bases between. The germline V gene has CDR1 MNHEY and CDR2 SVGAGI. Here the CDR3 DNA reads TGTGCCAGCAGTTACCTACAGGGTATCCCCTACAATGAGCAGTTCTTC. Translating it yields CASSYLQGIPYNEQFF.

The chain employs TRBV20-1 and TRBJ1-1, with a weak D call TRBD1 (5 bases). Trimming removed 3 bases at V and 5 bases at J, with 16 bases between. Germline V gives CDR1 DFQATT, CDR2 SNEGSKA (reference sequence). The CDR3 is 14 residues long. The CDR3 loop is CSARAETASTEAFF. For the CDR3, the DNA is TGCAGTGCTAGGGCCGAGACAGCCAGTACTGAAGCTTTCTTT.

The J gene is TRBJ2-2, the V gene TRBV10-3; the D gene is possibly TRBD2 (6 bases). The ends were cut back, 0 bases at V and 4 bases at J, with 12 bases in the middle. The CDR3 sequence is 16 residues long. From germline, CDR1 is ENHRY and CDR2 SYGVKD. The CDR3 coding sequence is TGTGCCATCAGTGAGTCTAGCGGCGTTGCCACCGGGGAGCTGTTTTTT. Amino acid sequence: CAISESSGVATGELFF.

V usage is TRBV20-1 and J usage is TRBJ2-5, with 10 bases lining up with TRBD2. The CDR3 has 14 residues. The germline CDR1 and CDR2 sequences are DFQATT and SNEGSKA (reference sequence). DNA of the CDR3: TGCAGCGGCTCCCAGCGGGGGGGTTTAGAGACCCAGTACTTC. This sequence encodes CSGSQRGGLETQYF.

This clonotype has at least ten counts. J is TRBJ1-2 and V is TRBV2; a possible D gene is TRBD1 (5 bases). The V and J ends lost 2 bases and 5 bases respectively, with 12 bases between them. Per germline, CDR1 SNHLY and CDR2 FYNNEI. The CDR3 runs 14 residues. CDR3 nucleotide sequence: TGTGCCAGCAGTGAACCAGGGCGGCAGTATGGCTACACCTTC. It translates to CASSEPGRQYGYTF.

There are many counts of this clonotype. V and J are TRBV29-1 and TRBJ2-1; D is uncertain. Germline V gene sequence: CDR1 SQVTM, CDR2 ANQGSEA. This CDR3 region has 15 residues. Deletions cut 4 bases from V and 0 bases from J, with 13 bases between. CDR3 in DNA: TGCAGCGTTGTGGGGTACAGTTACTCCTACAATGAGCAGTTCTTC. This gives the protein CSVVGYSYSYNEQFF.